Below, 10 T cell receptor beta chains from the same sample are listed, as sequenced in a study of blood T cell repertoires in COVID-19. Sequencing used immunoSEQ multiplex PCR; TCRdb keeps in-frame clones, though not all of them. Among about 180,000 clones listed, approximately 90% were seen once. Sequenced input: peripheral blood. Receptor source: a man between 18 and 35 years old who had recovered from COVID-19.

V gene TRBV5-6 combines with J gene TRBJ1-6; 10 bases match TRBD1. With 3 bases clipped from V and 9 bases from J, the junction kept 6 bases outside the gene matches. CDR1 and CDR2 from the germline V gene are SGHDT and YYEEEE. The CDR3 is made up of 15 amino acids. CDR3 in amino acids: CASSWTGTGVSPLHF. CDR3 DNA: TGTGCCAGCAGCTGGACCGGGACAGGGGTTTCACCCCTCCACTTT.

This chain links TRBV19 with TRBJ2-7, with TRBD2 as a possible D gene (6 bases). In germline, CDR1 is LNHDA, CDR2 SQIVND (reference sequence). V dropped 5 bases and J dropped 2 bases, with 13 bases sitting between them. The CDR3 runs 14 residues. The DNA for the CDR3 is TGTGCCAGTAGTTTGGGGGAGGAGACCTACGAGCAGTACTTC. The encoded protein is CASSLGEETYEQYF.

The chain has TRBV18 and TRBJ2-3; D is ambiguous. The V gene's germline CDR1 is KGHSH and CDR2 LQKENI. This CDR3 is built from 12 residues. With 6 bases removed from V and 7 bases from J, the gap between germline ends came to 11 bases. CDR3 nucleotide sequence: TGTGCCAGCTCGATCGAAGCCTATACGCAGTATTTT. It encodes CASSIEAYTQYF. Variable domain in full (rest from reference TRBV18 and TRBJ2-3): NAGVMQNPRHLVRRRGQEARLRCSPMKGHSHVYWYRQLPEEGLKFMVYLQKENIIDESGMPKERFSAEFPKEGPSILRIQQVVRGDSAAYFCASSIEAYTQYFGPGTRLTVL.

This chain uses TRBV19 with TRBJ2-2, with D perhaps matching TRBD1 (6 bases). This CDR3 region has 16 residues. Deletions cut 6 bases from V and 7 bases from J, with 21 bases between. Germline V gives CDR1 LNHDA, CDR2 SQIVND (reference sequence). CDR3: CASRRIFGGENGELFF. The DNA for the CDR3 is TGTGCCAGTAGAAGGATATTTGGGGGCGAGAACGGGGAGCTGTTTTTT. The variable domain in full, with the rest retrieved from reference TRBV19 and TRBJ2-2, is DGGITQSPKYLFRKEGQNVTLSCEQNLNHDAMYWYRQDPGQGLRLIYYSQIVNDFQKGDIAEGYSVSREKKESFPLTVTSAQKNPTAFYLCASRRIFGGENGELFFGEGSRLTVL.

The V and J genes are TRBV6-2 or TRBV6-3 and TRBJ2-7; D is possibly TRBD2 (7 bases). The CDR3 is 14 residues long. CDR1 and CDR2 (germline): MNHEY, SVGEGT. V was pared by 5 bases and J by 4 bases, with 15 bases between. This CDR3 reads CASSPLGGGYEQYF. The CDR3 nucleotides are TGTGCCAGCAGTCCCCTGGGAGGGGGTTACGAGCAGTACTTC.

The rearrangement links TRBV30 to TRBJ2-7; D is unresolved. Germline V gene lookup returns CDR1 GTSNPN and CDR2 SVGIG (reference sequence). Trimming cost V 3 bases and J 4 bases, with 16 bases left between them. This CDR3 spans 14 amino acids. CDR3 amino acids: CAWSAAAMPYEQYF. The CDR3 nucleotides are TGTGCCTGGAGCGCGGCGGCGATGCCTTACGAGCAGTACTTC.

The chain links TRBV6-4 to TRBJ2-3; 7 bases fit TRBD1. CDR1 and CDR2 from the germline V gene are MRHNA and SNTAGT. The V gene end was trimmed by 6 bases and the J gene end by 5 bases; junction bases not matched to a gene: 8. This CDR3 has 14 amino acids. CDR3: CASSPQGIRDTQYF. The CDR3 DNA sequence: TGTGCCAGCAGCCCACAGGGGATCAGAGATACGCAGTATTTT.

The chain recombines TRBV10-3 with TRBJ1-6; D is undetermined. Germline V CDR1 and CDR2: ENHRY, SYGVKD. Trimming shortened V by 0 bases and J by 10 bases, and 10 bases separated the two germline ends. The CDR3 length is 14 residues. This chain's CDR3 is CAISESSTPSPLHF. The CDR3 nucleotides are TGTGCCATCAGTGAGTCGAGCACCCCCTCACCCCTCCACTTT.

The chain joins TRBV7-2 to TRBJ2-1; TRBD1 might be the D (6 bases). This CDR3 spans 16 amino acids. Germline V gives CDR1 SGHTA, CDR2 FQGNSA. Trimming removed 3 bases at V and 3 bases at J, with 15 bases between. CDR3: CASSFSKDRLYNEQFF. The CDR3 region has the DNA TGTGCCAGCAGCTTCAGTAAGGACAGACTCTACAATGAGCAGTTCTTC.

The chain couples TRBV4-3 to TRBJ2-7; D uncertain. Trimming removed 0 bases from V and 0 bases from J, with 6 bases in between. Germline CDR1 is LGHNA and CDR2 is YSLEER. CDR3 size: 14 residues. CDR3 nucleotide sequence: TGCGCCAGCAGCCAAGAGGTCAGCTCCTACGAGCAGTACTTC. This codes for CASSQEVSSYEQYF.